The 8 T cell receptor beta chains listed next were all sequenced from one sample in a study of long-term antiretroviral therapy in people with HIV. This was the immunoSEQ v3.0 assay at survey level. Profiled with immunoSEQ multiplex PCR; TCRdb holds only in-frame clones, not every one. The repertoire has around 24,000 clones, 93% of them found once; the top ten carry about 10%. The sample consisted of unsorted PBMCs, taken 7.6 years after starting antiretroviral therapy. The receptors come from a woman between 35 and 50 years old with HIV.

The chain uses TRBV7-8 and TRBJ1-2, with a weak D call TRBD1 (5 bases). This CDR3 has 13 residues. The V and J ends lost 5 bases and 4 bases respectively, with 11 bases between them. The germline CDR1 and CDR2 sequences are SGHVS and FQNEAQ. CDR3 in DNA: TGTGCCAGCAGCCCCCGGAGGGGCTATGGCTACACCTTC. This translates into CASSPRRGYGYTF.

The chain is built from TRBV11-2 and TRBJ2-7; TRBD2 is a possible D gene (7 bases). The CDR3 extends over 15 amino acids. Trimming pared 2 bases from V and 2 bases from J, leaving 13 bases between. Per germline, CDR1 SGHAT and CDR2 FQNNGV. CDR3 loop: CASSLRAGATYEQYF. In DNA form, the CDR3 reads TGTGCCAGCAGCTTACGCGCGGGGGCCACCTACGAGCAGTACTTC. Full variable domain (remainder filled in from reference TRBV11-2 and TRBJ2-7): EAGVAQSPRYKIIEKRQSVAFWCNPISGHATLYWYQQILGQGPKLLIQFQNNGVVDDSQLPKDRFSAERLKGVDSTLKIQPAKLEDSAVYLCASSLRAGATYEQYFGPGTRLTVT.

The chain recombines TRBV5-1 with TRBJ1-2; tentatively, D is TRBD1 (5 bases). The CDR3 has 15 amino acids. Germline V gives CDR1 SGHRS, CDR2 YFSETQ. Deletions cut 2 bases from V and 0 bases from J, with 11 bases between. CDR3: CASSLEGTANYGYTF. Here the CDR3 DNA reads TGCGCCAGCAGCTTAGAAGGGACCGCTAACTATGGCTACACCTTC.

The chain uses TRBV6-5 and TRBJ1-5, with no clear D. CDR1 is MNHEY, CDR2 SVGAGI, per germline. The CDR3 runs 13 residues. The V end lost 5 bases, the J end lost 3 bases, and 8 bases lay between the germline ends. The CDR3, as DNA: TGTGCCAGCAGTCAGGACTTCAATCAGCCCCAGCATTTT. Translated, it gives CASSQDFNQPQHF.

This clone came up once. The chain combines TRBV2 with TRBJ1-4; 7 bases agree with TRBD1. Germline CDR1 and CDR2: SNHLY and FYNNEI. The CDR3 is 15 residues long. The V and J ends lost 7 bases and 3 bases, in that order; junction bases with no gene match: 8. CDR3 amino acids: CASNPDRAANEKLFF. CDR3 nucleotide sequence: TGTGCCAGCAACCCCGACAGGGCTGCTAATGAAAAACTGTTTTTT.

This sequence joins TRBV7-9 and TRBJ2-7; the D gene is possibly TRBD2 (7 bases). The germline gives CDR1 SEHNR, CDR2 FQNEAQ (reference sequence). The CDR3 has 14 residues. V lost 2 bases to trimming and J lost 4 bases, with 12 bases between them. The CDR3 DNA reads TGTGCCAGCAGCTTATCGGGGGGCCGGTACGAGCAGTACTTC. This gives the protein CASSLSGGRYEQYF.

This clone was seen only a few times. The chain carries TRBV6-6 and TRBJ2-1; no clear D. V lost 6 bases and J 4 bases, leaving 13 bases between the germline ends. The V gene's germline CDR1 is MNHNY and CDR2 SVGAGI (reference sequence). This CDR3 comprises 14 residues. CDR3 sequence: CASSPRLEYNEQFF. The CDR3 DNA is TGTGCCAGCAGCCCCCGACTGGAATACAATGAGCAGTTCTTC.

This chain links TRBV27 with TRBJ2-7, with 7 bases aligning to TRBD1. The germline CDR1 and CDR2 sequences are MNHEY and SMNVEV (reference sequence). The junction had 9 bases not matched to a gene; V was cut back by 6 bases and J by 4 bases. The CDR3 loop spans 14 amino acids. The DNA for the CDR3 is TGTGCCAGCAGCCGAGGAGGACAGGTTTACGAGCAGTACTTC. Amino acids: CASSRGGQVYEQYF.